This TCR beta chain was identified in a study of cytomegalovirus exposure and HLA in healthy donors. Remarks on this clone: What it binds is unknown.

Overall study results and limits: Among TCR beta chains, those listed as cytomegalovirus-associated numbered over 150. The productive fraction for most TCR beta V segments was about 90% or about 30% in an earlier analysis.

The CDR3 length is 15 residues. Germline CDR1 SGHNT, CDR2 YYREEE (reference sequence). V dropped 2 bases and J dropped 6; count of bases not matched to a gene: 9. It was with 60 Vbeta and 13 Jbeta primers that the PCR ran. Authors' data handling: In a later analysis, of tens of millions of unique beta chains, about 11 million appeared in at least two donors. Sequencing used immunoSEQ multiplex PCR; TCRdb keeps in-frame clones, though not all of them. The V and J calls and clone size are taken from that table; D and trimming were inferred from the DNA. The data contain almost 65,000 clones, 77% of them singletons.

This chain joins TRBV5-4 and TRBJ2-7; 9 positions agree with TRBD1. The TCR originated in a male donor in good health and CMV-seropositive. The sequenced material came from PBMCs. CDR3 nucleotides: TGTGCCAGCAGCTTAACCGGGACAGGGTACGGCGAGCAGTACTTC. This gives the protein CASSLTGTGYGEQYF.